This T cell receptor (beta chain) stems from a study of cytomegalovirus exposure and HLA in healthy donors. Study-level points and caveats: According to a later analysis, TCR clusters from the first cohort tended to co-occur in the roughly 110 validation repertoires.

Worth noting for this clone: Its antigen is unidentified.

Germline values: CDR1 MGHRA, CDR2 YSYEKL. Trimming took 2 bases from V and 4 from J; bases not matched to a gene: 3. This CDR3 has 16 amino acids. Sequencing was performed with immunoSEQ multiplex PCR; in TCRdb, only in-frame clones are kept and a portion is missing. This sample has approximately 160,000 clones, with roughly 96% found just once. The receptor comes from a woman aged 18-29 years in good health and CMV-seronegative. The sequencing input was PBMCs. The rearrangement uses TRBV4-1 and TRBJ2-6; 9 positions agree with TRBD1. The CDR3 loop is CASSQNRGLGANVLTF. As DNA, the CDR3 is TGCGCCAGCAGCCAAAACAGGGGGCTCGGGGCCAACGTCCTGACTTTC.